Presented here are 8 T cell receptor beta chains from one specimen sequenced in a study of graft-versus-host responses after intestinal transplantation. The antigens for these receptors are not known. Assay used: immunoSEQ multiplex PCR; TCRdb lists only in-frame clones, some missing. Of roughly 96,000 clones in the sample, 90% to 95% were seen once. Sequenced here: unstimulated CD8+ T cells sorted from spleen or lymph node cells, sampled before intestinal transplant. All receptors derive from a human donor who received an intestinal transplant.

The V gene is TRBV9, the J gene TRBJ2-2, with D possibly matching TRBD1 (5 bases). V dropped 0 bases and J dropped 6 bases, with 12 bases sitting between them. Per the germline V gene, CDR1 is SGDLS and CDR2 is YYNGEE. The CDR3 spans 15 residues. CDR3 amino acids: CASSVVEEGAGELFF. The CDR3 DNA follows: TGTGCCAGCAGCGTAGTAGAAGAAGGGGCCGGGGAGCTGTTTTTT.

The J gene is TRBJ2-5, the V gene TRBV15; no definite D call. The end of the DNA is better explained by TRBJ2-7, so the J call may be wrong. The CDR3 contains 14 residues. Germline V gene sequence: CDR1 LNHNV, CDR2 YYDKDF (reference sequence). CDR3 nucleotides: TGTGCCAGTCCGATTTGGCTGAGGTGGTACGAGCAGTACTTC. Translation: CASPIWLRWYEQYF.

In DNA form, the CDR3 reads TGTGCCAGCAGTTACTCGGAGACACAGGGATACGAGCAGTACTTC. Its translation: CASSYSETQGYEQYF. V is TRBV6-5 and J is TRBJ2-7, with D possibly matching TRBD1 (6 bases). The CDR3 has 15 amino acids. The germline V and J ends were trimmed by 0 bases and 4 bases, with 13 bases remaining between them. CDR1 is MNHEY, CDR2 SVGAGI, per germline.

The rearrangement links TRBV28 to TRBJ2-2; no reliable D call. This CDR3 is built from 14 residues. In germline, CDR1 is MDHEN, CDR2 SYDVKM. V was shortened by 5 bases and J by 6 bases, with 13 bases between the two germline ends. Written as DNA, the CDR3 is TGTGCCAGCAGTCCTCTCCCCTCTGCCGGGGAGCTGTTTTTT. This translates into CASSPLPSAGELFF.

The gene calls are TRBV4-3 and TRBJ1-2, with D possibly matching TRBD1 (5 bases). This CDR3 region has 20 residues. Germline CDR1 is LGHNA and CDR2 is YSLEER. Trimming cost V 1 base and J 0 bases, with 24 bases left between them. The CDR3 loop reads CASSQVLAPVRVVPNYGYTF. In DNA form, the CDR3 reads TGCGCCAGCAGCCAAGTATTAGCCCCGGTCAGGGTGGTGCCTAACTATGGCTACACCTTC.

This clone was seen just once. The chain couples TRBV5-1 to TRBJ2-1; D perhaps matches TRBD1 (6 bases). This CDR3 is built from 15 residues. V lost 2 bases, J lost 6 bases, and 15 bases lay in between. Germline CDR1 is SGHRS and CDR2 is YFSETQ. CDR3 residues: CASSLPDRWVNEQFF. CDR3 bases: TGCGCCAGCAGCTTACCCGACAGGTGGGTCAATGAGCAGTTCTTC.

The chain couples TRBV7-9 to TRBJ2-6, with D possibly being TRBD2 (5 bases). CDR3 length equals 16 residues. CDR1 and CDR2 (germline): SEHNR, FQNEAQ (reference sequence). V lost 5 bases and J lost 0, with 11 bases in between. The CDR3 loop reads CASSARRGSGANVLTF. The CDR3 nucleotides are TGTGCCAGCAGCGCGCGACGGGGCTCTGGGGCCAACGTCCTGACTTTC.

The chain recombines TRBV18 with TRBJ2-1; perhaps TRBD1 as D (5 bases). The CDR3 covers 13 residues. Germline lookup yields CDR1 KGHSH and CDR2 LQKENI. V was trimmed by 4 bases and J by 7 bases, leaving 11 bases between them. The CDR3 sequence is CASSQSPGNEQFF. In nucleotides, the CDR3 is TGTGCCAGCTCACAGAGTCCAGGGAATGAGCAGTTCTTC.